This T cell receptor beta chain appears in the sequencing data of a study of PD-1 blockade in classical Hodgkin lymphoma. Broader study findings: With respect to the repertoire differences, their causes, possibly disease activity or prior therapy, remain undefined.

CDR3 length equals 19 residues. From germline, CDR1 is SGHTA and CDR2 FQGNSA. V shed 0 bases, J shed 0 bases, and the junction held 7 bases outside the gene matches. Note on this clone: Its matching antigen is unknown.

Patients all relapsed after autologous stem cell transplantation, and there was variation in brentuximab vedotin exposure. Data came from immunoSEQ multiplex PCR; TCRdb stores just in-frame clones and leaves some out. The table lists roughly 140,000 clones, under 85% of them singletons. The clonotype was recovered from a human donor with classical Hodgkin lymphoma. This chain uses TRBV7-2 with TRBJ1-5; 11 positions agree with TRBD1. The input for sequencing was peripheral blood mononuclear cells (PBMCs), taken before the second cycle of nivolumab. CDR3 in amino acids: CASSLAGTGGLISNQPQHF. The CDR3 coding sequence is TGTGCCAGCAGCTTAGCCGGGACAGGGGGACTCATTAGCAATCAGCCCCAGCATTTT.